The rows below give T cell receptor beta chains drawn from one sample of a study of OX40 agonist ivuxolimab in advanced cancers. The repertoire was sequenced with immunoSEQ multiplex PCR; TCRdb's copy has only in-frame clones and lacks some. The sample lists tens of thousands of clones; approximately 80% were seen once. This specimen was CD4+ or CD8+ T cells sorted from blood, taken in a trial of the OX40 agonist ivuxolimab. All receptors derive from an adult with an advanced solid tumor such as melanoma, head and neck, liver or kidney cancer. The conserved cysteine and the conserved F or W are not part of the CDR3 here.

>11|TRBV6-5|TRBJ1-6
ASSYGGSSPLH
>11|TRBV19|TRBJ1-2
ASRASDSYGYT
>11|TRBV7-2|TRBJ1-4
ASSSSPNEKLF
>14|TRBV29-1|TRBJ1-2
SVEDAGTGGFGGYT
>12|TRBV5-5|TRBJ1-1
ASTTLGGNTEAF
>12|TRBV14|TRBJ1-2
ASSQVELDYGYT
>14|TRBV2|TRBJ1-3
ASSPLTGNFGNTIY
>11|TRBV6-6|TRBJ2-7
ASSYRQGGEQY
>11|TRBV5-1|TRBJ2-1
ASRGPRAGEQF
>12|TRBV7-2|TRBJ2-5
ASSSGQHQETQY
>12|TRBV5-1|TRBJ2-7
ASSLSRSSYEQY
>13|TRBV4-2|TRBJ2-7
ASSQVSGTTYEQY
>13|TRBV4-1|TRBJ2-1
ASSQEPRRNNEQF
>13|TRBV5-1|TRBJ2-2
ASSLVLGDTGELF
>16|TRBV5-4|TRBJ2-6
ASSPGTSGSAGANVLT
>13|TRBV30|TRBJ1-3
AWSGDRNSGNTIY
>12|TRBV5-1|TRBJ1-1
ASSLGDSFPEAF
>17|TRBV9|TRBJ2-2
ASAASWGLAGEGTGELF
>19|TRBV7-3|TRBJ2-5
ASSLPHGTGWWVGVEETQY
>13|TRBV4-2|TRBJ1-2
ASSQDGTGANGYT
>14|TRBV6-6|TRBJ1-1
ASSYGGRGTNTEAF
>14|TRBV29-1|TRBJ2-6
SVSGRGFSGANVLT
>12|TRBV11-1|TRBJ2-3
ASSPGASTDTQY
>12|TRBV5-6|TRBJ2-5
ASSPLTGWETQY
>14|TRBV18|TRBJ1-4
ASSPRDKATNEKLF
>11|TRBV2|TRBJ2-5
ASSDLLQETQY
>12|TRBV7-2|TRBJ1-2
ASSLRTAGYGYT
>13|TRBV7-2|TRBJ2-4
ASSLDSSGYNIQY
>9|TRBV10-2|TRBJ1-1
ASSQGPEAF
>11|TRBV11-3|TRBJ2-7
ASSLNGLLEQY
>12|TRBV6-6|TRBJ2-3
ASSYGVSTDTQY
>12|TRBV27|TRBJ2-7
ATRPPRRAYEQY
>13|TRBV5-4|TRBJ2-1
ASSLGWTDNNEQF
>12|TRBV4-2|TRBJ1-3
ASSQVTPEDTIY
>13|TRBV19|TRBJ2-3
ASSEQRGAGDTQY
>13|TRBV5-1|TRBJ2-2
ASSPGGLNTGELF
>12|TRBV5-6|TRBJ2-7
ASSLAGASSEQY
>16|TRBV30|TRBJ2-6
AWTRGTSLVTGANVLT
>14|TRBV4-1|TRBJ1-4
ASSQVWGRGDEKLF
>10|TRBV5-1|TRBJ2-5
ASSLGLETQY
>11|TRBV5-5|TRBJ1-1
ASSAGLDTEAF
>14|TRBV7-3|TRBJ2-2
ASSLWDRGRKGELF
>13|TRBV5-4|TRBJ2-4
ASSFAGQAKNIQY
>14|TRBV19|TRBJ2-2
ASSIGTGANTGELF
>14|TRBV7-2|TRBJ2-5
ASSLFGTGLQETQY
>15|TRBV5-6|TRBJ2-7
ASSQEMDRGQIYEQY
>10|TRBV29-1|TRBJ2-1
SEMDRTNEQF
>13|TRBV19|TRBJ2-3
ASSIRVGYTDTQY
>12|TRBV10-3|TRBJ1-1
AISTQGLDTEAF
>13|TRBV7-2|TRBJ2-7
ASTTYQRGSYEQY
>15|TRBV7-2|TRBJ2-2
ASSLAFRSRRGGELF
>12|TRBV30|TRBJ1-2
AWSPDQPLYGYT
>12|TRBV6-4|TRBJ1-1
ASSLTGGGTEAF